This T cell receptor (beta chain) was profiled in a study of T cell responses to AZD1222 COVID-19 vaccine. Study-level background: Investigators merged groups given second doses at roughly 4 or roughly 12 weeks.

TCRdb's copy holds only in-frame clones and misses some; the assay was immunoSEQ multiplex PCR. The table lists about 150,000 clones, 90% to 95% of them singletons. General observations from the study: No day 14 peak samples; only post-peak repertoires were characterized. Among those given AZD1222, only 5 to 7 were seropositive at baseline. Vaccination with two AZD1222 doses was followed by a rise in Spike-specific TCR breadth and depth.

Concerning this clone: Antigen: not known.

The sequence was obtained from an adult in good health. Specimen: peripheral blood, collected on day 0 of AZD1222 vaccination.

The CDR3 DNA reads TGCGCCAGCAGCTTCTTCCCCCCGGGACTCAACTCTGGAAACACCATATATTTT. As protein: CASSFFPPGLNSGNTIYF. The chain recombines TRBV5-1 with TRBJ1-3; D possibly corresponds to TRBD1 (5 bases). With 2 bases removed from V and 0 bases from J, the gap between germline ends came to 18 bases. The CDR3 runs 18 residues. From germline, CDR1 is SGHRS and CDR2 YFSETQ.